This T cell receptor (beta chain) was sequenced in a study of CD8+CD57+ T cells in acquired aplastic anemia. Trimming removed 1 base from V and 0 bases from J; junction bases left unmatched: 3. Per the germline V gene, CDR1 is SGHRS and CDR2 is YFSETQ. This CDR3 contains 16 residues. Sequencing was done on patients that had shown CD8+CD57+ cell expansion by flow cytometry. Both TCR beta VDJ combination and CDR3 sequence profiling were carried out. Genomic DNA was the template for this profiling. TCRdb processed the reads anew with MiXCR; each CDR3 protein has one entry. The data show roughly 200,000 distinct CDR3 sequences, approximately 60% seen once.

Sample: sorted CD4+, CD8+, or CD8+CD57+ T cells (not recorded which) from PBMCs. The V and J genes are TRBV5-1 and TRBJ2-2; the match to TRBD2 covers 7 bases. The TCR originated in a human donor with aplastic anemia. The CDR3 is CASSLTSASNTGELFF. Here the CDR3 DNA reads TGCGCCAGCAGCTTGACTAGCGCCTCGAACACCGGGGAGCTGTTTTTT.